Listed below are T cell receptor beta chains from one sample, sequenced in a study of cytomegalovirus exposure and HLA in healthy donors. Libraries were prepared by immunoSEQ multiplex PCR; TCRdb keeps only in-frame clonotypes and omits some of them. The sample shows 130,000 to 150,000 clones, 80% to 90% of them seen only once. The sample taken for sequencing was PBMCs. Receptor source: a woman aged 25 to 39 in good health and CMV-seropositive. Each CDR3 is given with its conserved first and last residue. The order of the fields is CDR3 length, D gene, clone size, J gene, V gene, CDR3 protein, CDR3 DNA. D genes are given only for firm matches. Clone size is given for some rows only: seen once, a few or many times, or a class if the clone is expanded.

17	NA	once	TRBJ1-5	TRBV7-8	CASSLERQLNSNQPQHF	TGTGCCAGCAGCTTAGAAAGACAGCTGAATAGCAATCAGCCCCAGCATTTT
15	TRBD2	NA	TRBJ2-5	TRBV28	CASSPSGAKQETQYF	TGTGCCAGCAGCCCTAGCGGAGCGAAACAAGAGACCCAGTACTTC
15	TRBD2	NA	TRBJ2-7	TRBV5-1	CASSLRTSANYEQYF	TGCGCCAGCAGCTTACGGACTAGCGCCAACTACGAGCAGTACTTC
15	TRBD1	NA	TRBJ1-1	TRBV19	CASRVGQAAGSEAFF	TGTGCCAGTAGGGTAGGACAGGCTGCTGGATCTGAAGCTTTCTTT
12	NA	few	TRBJ2-7	TRBV19	CASSSGVYEQYF	TGTGCCAGTAGCTCCGGGGTCTACGAGCAGTACTTC
16	NA	NA	TRBJ2-3	TRBV5-1	CASSLARLTSTDTQYF	TGCGCCAGCAGCTTGGCCAGACTTACTAGCACAGATACGCAGTATTTT
15	TRBD1	NA	TRBJ1-4	TRBV7-9	CASSLDAGGFEKLFF	TGTGCCAGCAGCTTAGACGCAGGGGGCTTTGAAAAACTGTTTTTT
15	NA	NA	TRBJ1-2	TRBV5-1	CASSRALAGAVVYTF	TGCGCCAGCAGCCGTGCCTTGGCGGGGGCGGTAGTCTACACCTTC
14	NA	NA	TRBJ2-5	TRBV15	CATSGGGDHETQYF	TGTGCCACCAGCGGAGGGGGGGATCATGAGACCCAGTACTTC
13	NA	few	TRBJ2-5	TRBV18	CASSPGQQETQYF	TGTGCCAGCTCACCGGGACAACAAGAGACCCAGTACTTC
15	NA	NA	TRBJ2-2	TRBV29-1	CSVVVGRIFTGELFF	TGCAGCGTTGTGGTCGGGAGAATATTCACCGGGGAGCTGTTTTTT
14	NA	NA	TRBJ1-2	TRBV2	CASSGSPGVYGYTF	TGTGCCAGCAGTGGATCTCCGGGGGTATATGGCTACACCTTC
15	NA	NA	TRBJ2-6	TRBV27	CASSLWGRGANVLTF	TGTGCCAGCAGTTTATGGGGGAGGGGGGCCAACGTCCTGACTTTC
14	TRBD1	NA	TRBJ1-2	TRBV4-1	CASSTVGTGMGYTF	TGCGCCAGCAGCACCGTAGGGACAGGGATGGGCTACACCTTC
15	TRBD2	NA	TRBJ2-1	TRBV5-1	CASSLRTSGDNEQFF	TGCGCCAGCAGCTTAAGGACTAGCGGAGACAATGAGCAGTTCTTC
15	TRBD1	NA	TRBJ2-7	TRBV27	CASRTRTGVSYEQYF	TGTGCCAGCAGAACCAGGACAGGGGTCTCCTACGAGCAGTACTTC
13	NA	NA	TRBJ2-7	TRBV19	CASSLDIDYEQYF	TGTGCCAGTAGTTTGGACATCGATTACGAGCAGTACTTC